A single sample gave rise to the 10 T cell receptor beta chains below, sequenced in a study of blood T cells in healthy people across ages. PCR was performed a second time for 7 to 11 cycles using a sample-barcoded 5' primer and a J-beta primer mix. TCRdb redid the calling of the 5' RACE reads with MiXCR, one entry per CDR3 protein. The sample includes around 900,000 distinct CDR3 sequences, roughly 50% seen only once; the top ten take roughly 23%. Sample: blood. The receptor source for this set is a woman aged 55-69 years in good health.

The rearrangement links TRBV3-1 to TRBJ2-7; D uncertain. The germline V and J ends were trimmed by 1 base and 1 base, with 8 bases remaining between them. The germline V gene encodes CDR1 LGHDT and CDR2 YNNKEL (reference sequence). The CDR3 has 14 amino acids. Here the CDR3 DNA reads TGTGCCAGCAGCCAAGTTTCTAGATCCTACGAGCAGTACTTC. It codes for CASSQVSRSYEQYF.

V is TRBV5-1 and J is TRBJ2-5, with D hard to call. Per the germline V gene, CDR1 is SGHRS and CDR2 is YFSETQ. The V and J ends lost 4 bases and 0 bases respectively, with 7 bases between them. The CDR3 has 13 amino acids. The CDR3 is CASSMRNQETQYF. CDR3 coding DNA: TGCGCCAGCAGCATGAGGAACCAAGAGACCCAGTACTTC.

This sequence joins TRBV12-3 or TRBV12-4 and TRBJ2-2; 8 positions match TRBD2. The CDR3 covers 16 residues. V trimming: 1 base; J trimming: 6 bases; junction bases outside the gene matches: 7. DNA of the CDR3: TGTGCCAGCAGTTTAGAACTAGCGGCAAGGGCCGGGGAGCTGTTTTTT. Its translation is CASSLELAARAGELFF.

The V call is TRBV15, the J call TRBJ2-3; TRBD2 matches 9 bases. The CDR3 is 14 amino acids. Trimming took 3 bases from V and 4 from J; bases not matched to a gene: 2. From germline, CDR1 is LNHNV and CDR2 YYDKDF (reference sequence). CDR3 coding DNA: TGTGCCACCAGCAGGGGGACTAGCTCAGATACGCAGTATTTT. Protein: CATSRGTSSDTQYF.

This clonotype was counted only a few times. J is TRBJ1-1 and V is TRBV6-1; possible D gene TRBD1, 5 bases. Germline assignment: CDR1 MNHNS and CDR2 SASEGT. V was pared by 3 bases and J by 4 bases, with 18 bases between. The CDR3 spans 16 residues. CDR3 nucleotides: TGTGCCAGCAGTGATGTAATCCAGGGTGGGTTCACTGAAGCTTTCTTT. Its translation: CASSDVIQGGFTEAFF.

This clonotype was counted at least ten times. The chain joins TRBV4-3 to TRBJ1-2; D might be TRBD1 (6 bases). This CDR3 contains 14 residues. Germline assignment: CDR1 LGHNA and CDR2 YSLEER. V dropped 1 base and J dropped 7 bases, with 13 bases sitting between them. The CDR3 region has the DNA TGCGCCAGCAGCCAAGGGTGGACAGAGGGTGGCTACACCTTC. This sequence encodes CASSQGWTEGGYTF.

This clonotype occurred once. The gene calls are TRBV5-6 and TRBJ2-4; D is possibly TRBD1 or TRBD2 (5 bases each). V dropped 4 bases and J dropped 5 bases, with 13 bases sitting between them. The CDR3 length is 14 residues. Per germline, CDR1 SGHDT and CDR2 YYEEEE. The CDR3 spells CASSHRGGQNIQYF. As DNA, the CDR3 is TGTGCCAGCAGCCACCGGGGCGGCCAAAACATTCAGTACTTC. Supplemented by reference TRBV5-6 and TRBJ2-4, the full variable domain reads DAGVTQSPTHLIKTRGQQVTLRCSPKSGHDTVSWYQQALGQGPQFIFQYYEEEERQRGNFPDRFSGHQFPNYSSELNVNALLLGDSALYLCASSHRGGQNIQYFGAGTRLSVL.

This clonotype was observed at least ten times. The chain recombines TRBV7-2 with TRBJ2-3; D is possibly TRBD2 (5 bases). V lost 5 bases and J 3 bases, leaving 12 bases between the germline ends. CDR3 length equals 14 residues. Germline V lookup: CDR1 SGHTA, CDR2 FQGNSA. The CDR3 sequence is CASSPGLTTDTQYF. The CDR3 nucleotides read TGTGCCAGCAGCCCCGGACTGACTACAGATACGCAGTATTTT.

This clonotype was seen a single time. The V gene is TRBV7-2, the J gene TRBJ1-2; maybe TRBD1 (6 bases). V lost 5 bases and J lost 6, with 13 bases in between. The CDR3 extends over 13 amino acids. Germline CDR1 is SGHTA and CDR2 is FQGNSA. The CDR3 sequence is CASSGVGGDGYTF. CDR3 DNA: TGTGCCAGCAGCGGAGTTGGGGGCGATGGCTACACCTTC.

The rearrangement links TRBV2 to TRBJ2-3; D unresolved. Trimming left V 4 bases short and J 5 bases short, with 16 bases between. In germline, CDR1 is SNHLY, CDR2 FYNNEI. This CDR3 region has 15 residues. The CDR3 is CASSGIRAPGDTQYF. CDR3 DNA sequence: TGTGCCAGCAGTGGTATCCGGGCCCCGGGAGATACGCAGTATTTT.